This T cell receptor (beta chain) was captured by sequencing in a study of patients and donors after allogeneic stem cell transplantation. Unmatched junction bases numbered 14, after V lost 7 bases and J lost 11 bases. The CDR3 length is 14 residues. TCRdb recomputed calls from the RT-PCR reads with MiXCR, one row per CDR3 protein. The sample carries tens of thousands of distinct CDR3 sequences, roughly 43% recorded once. Sequencing used blood, either unsorted or a sorted T cell fraction (not recorded which). This sequence originates from a human donor who was either an allogeneic HSCT recipient or a stem cell or donor lymphocyte infusion donor (not recorded which). It is not recorded whose cells these are; they may come from a transplant donor. The chain carries TRBV12-3 or TRBV12-4 and TRBJ1-5; 7 nucleotides match TRBD1. DNA of the CDR3: TGTGCCAGCACCTCGGGGACAGCGGGTCGAGCCCAGCATTTT. Residues: CASTSGTAGRAQHF.